This T cell receptor (beta chain) was captured in a study of long-term antiretroviral therapy in people with HIV. Regarding the study as a whole: CDR3 length ranges were narrower in HIV repertoires than in controls.

Sequencing used immunoSEQ v3.0 at survey level. Data came from immunoSEQ multiplex PCR; TCRdb stores just in-frame clones and leaves some out. Of some 17,000 clones listed, around 81% were seen once; the top ten hold under 9.5%. Among participants with HIV, every one received treatment in the United States. This clone came up a few times. No antigen is known for it. The CDR3 totals 15 residues. Germline CDR1 SGHDT, CDR2 YYEEEE. With V trimmed by 4 bases and J by 3 bases, 9 bases remained unmatched. Sequenced material: unsorted PBMCs, taken 0.3 years before starting antiretroviral therapy. The source is a man aged 50-59 years with HIV. The V call is TRBV5-6, the J call TRBJ1-1; 7 nucleotides match TRBD1. CDR3 sequence reads: CASSNPGQVDTEAFF. The CDR3, as DNA: TGTGCCAGCAGCAATCCTGGACAGGTTGACACTGAAGCTTTCTTT. The complete variable domain, with remaining parts taken from reference TRBV5-6 and TRBJ1-1, reads DAGVTQSPTHLIKTRGQQVTLRCSPKSGHDTVSWYQQALGQGPQFIFQYYEEEERQRGNFPDRFSGHQFPNYSSELNVNALLLGDSALYLCASSNPGQVDTEAFFGQGTRLTVV.